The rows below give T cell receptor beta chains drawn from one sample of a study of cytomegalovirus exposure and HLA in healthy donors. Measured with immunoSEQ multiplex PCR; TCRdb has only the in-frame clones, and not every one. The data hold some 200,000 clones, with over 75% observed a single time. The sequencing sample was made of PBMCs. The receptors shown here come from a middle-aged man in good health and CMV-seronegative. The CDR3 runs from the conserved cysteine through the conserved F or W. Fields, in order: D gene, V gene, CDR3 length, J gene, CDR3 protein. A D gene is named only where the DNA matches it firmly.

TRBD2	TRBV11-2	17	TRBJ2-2	CASSPQPGLVVNGELFF
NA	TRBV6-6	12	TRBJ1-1	CASSWANTEAFF
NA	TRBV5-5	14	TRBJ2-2	CASSPQTGTGELFF
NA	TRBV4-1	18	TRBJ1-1	CASSQDFGDEGVFTEAFF
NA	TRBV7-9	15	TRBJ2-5	CASSLAETPQETQYF
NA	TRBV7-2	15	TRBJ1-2	CASRSGQLRGYGYTF
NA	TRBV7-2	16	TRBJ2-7	CASSFKEGPSVLEQYF
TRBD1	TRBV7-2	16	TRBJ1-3	CASSLGIQGSGNTIYF
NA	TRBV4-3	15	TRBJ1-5	CASSQDLAGYQPQHF
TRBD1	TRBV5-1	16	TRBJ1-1	CASSLASGTGGTEAFF
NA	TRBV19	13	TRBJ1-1	CTSSGTGGGEAFF
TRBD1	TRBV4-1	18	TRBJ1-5	CASSQDPGQGVPRQPQHF
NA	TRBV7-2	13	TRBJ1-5	CASSRSYEETQHF
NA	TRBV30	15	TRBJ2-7	CAWSVGGRGIHEQYF
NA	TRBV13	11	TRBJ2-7	CASSYGGEQYF
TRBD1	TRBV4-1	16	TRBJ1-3	CASSPPPGQGDYTIYF
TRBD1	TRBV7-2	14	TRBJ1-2	CASSLDQGAGSYTF
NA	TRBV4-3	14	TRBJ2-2	CASSQDWTSGELFF
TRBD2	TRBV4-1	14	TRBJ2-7	CASSQSGGGYEQYF
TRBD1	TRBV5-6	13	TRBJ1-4	CASSFGTAEKLFF
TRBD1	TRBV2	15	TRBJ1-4	CASSKNRQGREKLFF
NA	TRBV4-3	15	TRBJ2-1	CASSRPGTTGNEQFF
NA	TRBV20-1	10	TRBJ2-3	CSVGPDTQYF
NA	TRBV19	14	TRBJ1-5	CASSIAVGAGPQHF
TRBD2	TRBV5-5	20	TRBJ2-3	CASSLVAKGISGGAMNTQYF
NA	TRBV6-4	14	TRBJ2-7	CASSEQHPPYEQYF
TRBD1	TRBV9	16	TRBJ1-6	CASSGPGQQGDSPLHF
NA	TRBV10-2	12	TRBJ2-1	CASSPEGNEQFF
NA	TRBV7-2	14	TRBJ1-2	CASSLGAPIYGYTF
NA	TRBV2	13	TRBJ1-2	CASPTGLGYGYTF
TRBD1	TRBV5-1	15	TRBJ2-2	CASSNDRGPSGELFF
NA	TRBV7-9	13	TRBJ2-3	CASSIGVGATRYF
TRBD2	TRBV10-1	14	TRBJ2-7	CASTPGLEAYEQYF
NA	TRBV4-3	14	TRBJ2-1	CASSHLEGGNEQFF
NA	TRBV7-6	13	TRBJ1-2	CASSLGDKDGYTF
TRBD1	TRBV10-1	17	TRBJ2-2	CASSGILGTGGTGELFF
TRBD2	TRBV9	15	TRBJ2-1	CASSLPGLAKNEQFF
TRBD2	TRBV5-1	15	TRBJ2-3	CASSLTSGGADTQYF